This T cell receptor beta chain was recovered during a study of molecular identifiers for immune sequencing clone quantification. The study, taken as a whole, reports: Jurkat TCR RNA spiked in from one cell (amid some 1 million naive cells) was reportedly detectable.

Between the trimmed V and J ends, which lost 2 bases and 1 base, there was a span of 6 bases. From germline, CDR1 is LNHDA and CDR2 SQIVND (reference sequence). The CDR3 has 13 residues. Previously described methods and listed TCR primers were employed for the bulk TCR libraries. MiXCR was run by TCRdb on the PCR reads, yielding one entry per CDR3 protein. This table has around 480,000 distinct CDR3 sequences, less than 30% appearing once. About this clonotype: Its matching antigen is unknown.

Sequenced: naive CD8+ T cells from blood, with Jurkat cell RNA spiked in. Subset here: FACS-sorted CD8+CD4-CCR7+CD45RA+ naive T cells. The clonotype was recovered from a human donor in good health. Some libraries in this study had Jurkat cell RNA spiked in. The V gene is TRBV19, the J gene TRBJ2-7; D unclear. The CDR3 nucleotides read TGTGCCAGTAGTATACAACAGTCCTACGAGCAGTACTTC. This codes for CASSIQQSYEQYF. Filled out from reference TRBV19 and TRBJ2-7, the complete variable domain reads DGGITQSPKYLFRKEGQNVTLSCEQNLNHDAMYWYRQDPGQGLRLIYYSQIVNDFQKGDIAEGYSVSREKKESFPLTVTSAQKNPTAFYLCASSIQQSYEQYFGPGTRLTVT.